The rows below give T cell receptor beta chains drawn from one sample of a study of post-analysis software for immune sequencing data. TCRdb redid the calling of the PCR reads with MiXCR, one entry per CDR3 protein. The data hold some 700,000 distinct CDR3 sequences, with 55% to 60% observed a single time. Material: blood. All receptors derive from a girl aged 2 to 9 with multiple sclerosis. The CDR3 runs from the conserved cysteine through the conserved F or W. The D gene is left open where the match is weak. The size field is filled for only some rows; it gives once, few, many or a size class.

>TRBJ2-7|TRBD1|14|TRBV5-1|once
CASSSTTGGYEQYF
TGCGCCAGCAGCTCCACGACAGGGGGCTACGAGCAGTACTTC
>TRBJ2-7|TRBD2|14|TRBV10-3|-
CASSREGGRGEQYF
TGTGCCAGCTCTCGGGAGGGGGGGCGAGGCGAGCAGTACTTC
>TRBJ2-7|-|14|TRBV11-2|-
CASSLGSPLYEQYF
TGTGCCAGCAGCTTAGGGTCCCCACTCTACGAGCAGTACTTC
>TRBJ2-1|-|12|TRBV24-1|-
CATSDQDSPRFF
TGTGCCACCAGTGACCAGGACAGTCCGAGGTTCTTC
>TRBJ2-1|-|12|TRBV10-1|-
CASILEGNEQFF
TGCGCCAGCATTTTAGAGGGTAATGAGCAGTTCTTC
>TRBJ2-1|-|14|TRBV20-1|few
CSAIAGSSYNEQFF
TGCAGTGCTATCGCGGGGAGCTCCTACAATGAGCAGTTCTTC
>TRBJ1-4|-|13|TRBV5-1|once
CASSFRQGEKLFF
TGCGCCAGCAGCTTCCGACAAGGAGAAAAACTGTTTTTT
>TRBJ2-7|-|15|TRBV21-1|-
CASTSFWIRTYEQYF
TGTGCCAGCACGTCGTTCTGGATTAGAACCTACGAGCAGTACTTC
>TRBJ2-1|TRBD2|16|TRBV4-2|-
CASSHERELSYNEQFF
TGTGCCAGCAGCCACGAGCGGGAGCTCTCCTACAATGAGCAGTTCTTC
>TRBJ2-1|-|14|TRBV5-1|few
CASSPLNGHNEQFF
TGCGCCAGCAGCCCGTTGAATGGCCACAATGAGCAGTTCTTC
>TRBJ2-5|TRBD1|16|TRBV12-3/TRBV12-4|-
CASSSPRDRGGETQYF
TGTGCCAGCAGTTCTCCCCGAGACAGGGGAGGAGAGACCCAGTACTTC
>TRBJ2-3|TRBD2|16|TRBV10-3|-
CAISEKASGGTDTQYF
TGTGCCATCAGTGAGAAGGCTAGCGGGGGCACAGATACGCAGTATTTT
>TRBJ2-7|-|12|TRBV18|few
CASSPDPYEQYF
TGTGCCAGCTCACCCGACCCCTACGAGCAGTACTTC
>TRBJ2-3|TRBD2|14|TRBV10-1|-
CASSERGGRDTQYF
TGCGCCAGCAGTGAGCGGGGGGGCCGAGATACGCAGTATTTT
>TRBJ2-5|TRBD2|16|TRBV11-2|-
CASGKLAGESYNEQYF
TGTGCCAGCGGGAAGCTAGCGGGAGAGTCCTACAATGAGCAGTACTTC
>TRBJ2-1|-|14|TRBV7-2|-
CASSLGLGNNEQFF
TGTGCCAGCAGCTTGGGATTGGGCAACAATGAGCAGTTCTTC
>TRBJ2-5|TRBD1|17|TRBV6-2/TRBV6-3|-
CASSYRDRGRLQETQYF
TGTGCCAGCAGTTACCGGGACAGGGGGCGCCTGCAAGAGACCCAGTACTTC
>TRBJ2-1|-|13|TRBV4-1|-
CASRELDDNEQFF
TGCGCCAGCAGGGAACTAGATGACAATGAGCAGTTCTTC
>TRBJ1-2|-|11|TRBV30|-
CAWSVLGGYTF
TGTGCCTGGAGCGTGTTAGGTGGCTACACCTTC
>TRBJ2-5|TRBD1|15|TRBV7-8|-
CASRVTGGLQETQYF
TGTGCCAGCAGAGTGACAGGGGGCCTGCAAGAGACCCAGTACTTC
>TRBJ2-3|TRBD2|16|TRBV12-3/TRBV12-4|-
CASRARTSGAADTQYF
TGTGCCAGCAGGGCCAGGACTAGCGGGGCGGCAGATACGCAGTATTTT
>TRBJ1-2|-|14|TRBV3-1|few
CASSQDWGSYGYTF
TGTGCCAGCAGCCAAGACTGGGGGAGCTATGGCTACACCTTC
>TRBJ2-4|TRBD2|12|TRBV27|-
CASRGGSAIQYF
TGTGCCAGCAGGGGGGGGTCAGCCATTCAGTACTTC
>TRBJ2-7|-|16|TRBV20-1|-
CSASPIDSLPSYEQYF
TGCAGTGCCTCTCCGATCGACAGTCTACCTTCCTACGAGCAGTACTTC
>TRBJ1-2|-|16|TRBV6-5|-
CASSYSGGDQDYGYTF
TGTGCCAGCAGTTACTCGGGGGGGGATCAGGACTATGGCTACACCTTC
>TRBJ2-4|-|16|TRBV20-1|-
CSASSGGPIGENIQYF
TGCAGTGCTAGCTCGGGTGGGCCCATAGGTGAAAACATTCAGTACTTC
>TRBJ2-1|TRBD2|14|TRBV20-1|-
CSATGTSGGDEQFF
TGCAGTGCTACCGGGACTAGCGGGGGGGATGAGCAGTTCTTC
>TRBJ2-1|TRBD1|14|TRBV29-1|-
CSVDAGQGLNEQFF
TGCAGCGTTGACGCGGGACAGGGCTTAAATGAGCAGTTCTTC
>TRBJ2-6|-|18|TRBV13|-
CASSFYSTAGTGANVLTF
TGTGCCAGCAGCTTCTATTCAACCGCAGGCACTGGGGCCAACGTCCTGACTTTC
>TRBJ1-2|-|13|TRBV6-6|-
CASMAVANYGYTF
TGTGCCAGCATGGCAGTAGCTAACTATGGCTACACCTTC
>TRBJ2-1|-|12|TRBV12-3/TRBV12-4|few
CASSLRVVEQFF
TGTGCCAGCAGTTTACGTGTCGTTGAGCAGTTCTTC
>TRBJ2-1|-|13|TRBV29-1|-
CSVAGVSYNEQFF
TGCAGCGTTGCGGGGGTTAGCTACAATGAGCAGTTCTTC
>TRBJ1-1|-|12|TRBV29-1|-
CSVRRSNTEAFF
TGCAGCGTTAGGAGGTCGAACACTGAAGCTTTCTTT